This T cell receptor beta chain was sequenced for a study of blood T cell repertoires in COVID-19. Per germline, CDR1 MNHEY and CDR2 SVGAGI. The CDR3 sequence is 14 residues long. V gave up 0 bases and J gave up 5 bases, with 8 bases separating them. TCRdb keeps only in-frame clones here, not all; method: immunoSEQ multiplex PCR. Among approximately 480,000 clones listed, 87% were seen once. This clone was detected only once. Sequenced input: PBMCs or T cells enriched from blood (not recorded which). The receptor was isolated from a woman younger than 35 who had recovered from COVID-19. The rearrangement links TRBV6-5 to TRBJ1-5, with a tentative D call TRBD1 (6 bases). CDR3 in DNA: TGTGCCAGCAGTTACTCGTCAGGGGATCAGCCCCAGCATTTT. Amino acid sequence: CASSYSSGDQPQHF.